What follows are 5 T cell receptor beta chains derived from one specimen sequenced in a study of CD8 T cells in ankylosing spondylitis. Broader study findings: Seemingly characteristic of ankylosing spondylitis blood was a TCR beta motif consisting of about 8 highly homologous variants.

Their antigens are not known. TCRdb reprocessed the 5' RACE reads via MiXCR and lists one record per CDR3 protein. The data show over 600,000 distinct CDR3 sequences, about 20% seen once. Material: blood, either unsorted or a sorted T cell fraction (not recorded which). The source is a male donor with ankylosing spondylitis.

This clonotype was seen only a few times. This chain connects TRBV5-4 to TRBJ2-3; 8 bases line up with TRBD1. CDR3 length: 12 residues. Trimming removed 4 bases from V and 10 bases from J; junction bases left unmatched: 5. CDR1 is SGHNT, CDR2 YYREEE, per germline (reference sequence). The chain's CDR3 is CASSRGQGPQYF. CDR3 sequence (DNA): TGTGCCAGCAGCCGAGGACAGGGACCGCAGTATTTT.

The rearrangement links TRBV6-1 to TRBJ1-5; 7 bases line up with TRBD1. The CDR3 is 15 amino acids. Trimming cost V 7 bases and J 2 bases; bases outside gene matches: 8. Germline assignment: CDR1 MNHNS and CDR2 SASEGT. The CDR3 DNA is TGTGCCAGCATTCCCGACAGGGCTGGCAATCAGCCCCAGCATTTT. Its protein product is CASIPDRAGNQPQHF.

This clonotype was seen more than once but under ten times. The chain is built from TRBV25-1 and TRBJ2-1, with D unclear. The CDR3 runs to 16 residues. V lost 2 bases to trimming and J lost 8 bases, with 19 bases between them. The V gene's germline CDR1 is MGHDK and CDR2 SYGVNS. CDR3 amino acids: CASSERSFFAGDEQFF. The CDR3 nucleotides are TGTGCCAGCAGTGAACGGTCGTTCTTCGCTGGGGATGAGCAGTTCTTC.

This sequence joins TRBV2 and TRBJ1-1; D ambiguous. This CDR3 is 15 amino acids long. Germline-derived CDR1 and CDR2 are SNHLY and FYNNEI. The germline V and J ends were trimmed by 5 bases and 3 bases, with 16 bases remaining between them. CDR3 DNA: TGTGCCAGCAGTCGAACTACCGAAGGGCACACTGAAGCTTTCTTT. Amino acids: CASSRTTEGHTEAFF.

The chain employs TRBV5-1 and TRBJ2-1; no clear D. The V gene lost 2 bases and the J gene lost 5 bases, with 11 bases spanning the gap. The V gene's germline CDR1 is SGHRS and CDR2 YFSETQ. This CDR3 has 14 residues. The CDR3 DNA reads TGCGCCAGCAGCTTACCTCGCCAGGACAATGAGCAGTTCTTC. Protein sequence: CASSLPRQDNEQFF.